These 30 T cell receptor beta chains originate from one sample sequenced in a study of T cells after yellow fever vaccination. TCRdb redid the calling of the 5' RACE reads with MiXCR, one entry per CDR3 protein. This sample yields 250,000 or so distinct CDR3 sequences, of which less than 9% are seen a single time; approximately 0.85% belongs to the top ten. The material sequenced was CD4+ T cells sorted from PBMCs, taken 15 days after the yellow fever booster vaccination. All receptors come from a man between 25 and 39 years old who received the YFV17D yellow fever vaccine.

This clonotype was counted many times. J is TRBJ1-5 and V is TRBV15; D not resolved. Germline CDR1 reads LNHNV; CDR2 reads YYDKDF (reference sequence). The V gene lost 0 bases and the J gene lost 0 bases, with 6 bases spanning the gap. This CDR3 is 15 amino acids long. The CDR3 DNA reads TGTGCCACCAGCAGAGATCTAGATAGCAATCAGCCCCAGCATTTT. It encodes CATSRDLDSNQPQHF. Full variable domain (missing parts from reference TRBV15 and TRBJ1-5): DAMVIQNPRYQVTQFGKPVTLSCSQTLNHNVMYWYQQKSSQAPKLLFHYYDKDFNNEADTPDNFQSRRPNTSFCFLDIRSPGLGDTAMYLCATSRDLDSNQPQHFGDGTRLSIL.

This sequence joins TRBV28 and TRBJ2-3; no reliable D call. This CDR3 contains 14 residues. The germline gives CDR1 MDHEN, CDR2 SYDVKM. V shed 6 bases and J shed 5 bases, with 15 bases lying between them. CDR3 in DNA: TGTGCCAGCAGCCCTGGGGTCCGCCGAGATACGCAGTATTTT. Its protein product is CASSPGVRRDTQYF.

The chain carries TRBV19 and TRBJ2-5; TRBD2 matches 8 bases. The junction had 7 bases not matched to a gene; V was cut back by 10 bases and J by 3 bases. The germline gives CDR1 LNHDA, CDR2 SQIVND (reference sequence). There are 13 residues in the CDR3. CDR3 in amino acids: CATRPRGEETQYF. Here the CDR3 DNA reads TGTGCCACCCGTCCGCGGGGGGAAGAGACCCAGTACTTC.

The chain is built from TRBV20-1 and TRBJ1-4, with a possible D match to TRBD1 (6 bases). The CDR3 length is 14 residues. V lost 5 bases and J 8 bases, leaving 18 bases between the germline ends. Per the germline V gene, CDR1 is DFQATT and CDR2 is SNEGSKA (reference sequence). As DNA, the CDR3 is TGCAGTGCTGGAAACAGGGCCGGTGAGGAAAAACTGTTTTTT. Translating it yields CSAGNRAGEEKLFF.

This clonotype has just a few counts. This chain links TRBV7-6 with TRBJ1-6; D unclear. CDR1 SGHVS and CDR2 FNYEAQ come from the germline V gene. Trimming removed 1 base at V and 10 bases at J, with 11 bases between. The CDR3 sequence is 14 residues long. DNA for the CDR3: TGTGCCAGCAGCTTAGAGGTTCAGAGGTCACCCCTCCACTTT. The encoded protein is CASSLEVQRSPLHF.

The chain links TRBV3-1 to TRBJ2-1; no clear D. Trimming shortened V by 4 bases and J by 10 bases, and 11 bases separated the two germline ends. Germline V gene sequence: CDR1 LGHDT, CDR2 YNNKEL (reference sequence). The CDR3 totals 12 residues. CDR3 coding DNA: TGTGCCAGCAGCCGCCGCACGAACGAGCAGTTCTTC. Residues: CASSRRTNEQFF.

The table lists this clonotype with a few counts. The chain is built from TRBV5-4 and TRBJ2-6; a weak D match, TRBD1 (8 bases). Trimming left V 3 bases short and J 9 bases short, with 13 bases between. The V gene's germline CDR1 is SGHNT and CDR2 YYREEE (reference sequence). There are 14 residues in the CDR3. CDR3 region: CASSSDREGNVLTF. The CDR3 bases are TGTGCCAGCAGCTCGGACAGGGAGGGCAACGTCCTGACTTTC.

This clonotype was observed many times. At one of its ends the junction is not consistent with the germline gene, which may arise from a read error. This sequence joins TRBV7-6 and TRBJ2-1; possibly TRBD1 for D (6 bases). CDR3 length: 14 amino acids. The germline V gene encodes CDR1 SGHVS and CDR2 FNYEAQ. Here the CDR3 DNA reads TGTGCCAGCAGCGTAGCTCAGGGGAACAATGAGCAGTTCTTC. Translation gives CASSVAQGNNEQFF.

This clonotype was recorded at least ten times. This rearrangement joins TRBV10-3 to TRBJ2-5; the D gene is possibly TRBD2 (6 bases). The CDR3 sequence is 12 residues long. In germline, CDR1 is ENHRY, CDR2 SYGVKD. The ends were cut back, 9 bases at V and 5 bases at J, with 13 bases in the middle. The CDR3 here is CAIGPGEETQYF. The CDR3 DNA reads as TGTGCCATTGGACCGGGAGAGGAGACCCAGTACTTC.

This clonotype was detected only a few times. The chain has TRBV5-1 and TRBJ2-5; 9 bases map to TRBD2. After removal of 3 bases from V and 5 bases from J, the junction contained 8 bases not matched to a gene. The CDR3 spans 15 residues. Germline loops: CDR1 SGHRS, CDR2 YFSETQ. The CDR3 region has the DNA TGCGCCAGCAGCTCCCTCCTGGCGGGAGGGGAGACCCAGTACTTC. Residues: CASSSLLAGGETQYF.

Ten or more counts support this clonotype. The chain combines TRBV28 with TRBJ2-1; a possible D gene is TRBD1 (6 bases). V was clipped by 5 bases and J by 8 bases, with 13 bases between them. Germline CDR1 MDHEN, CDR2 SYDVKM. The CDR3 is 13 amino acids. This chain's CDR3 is CASSLDRRHEQFF. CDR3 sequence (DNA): TGTGCCAGCAGTCTTGACAGGAGGCATGAGCAGTTCTTC.

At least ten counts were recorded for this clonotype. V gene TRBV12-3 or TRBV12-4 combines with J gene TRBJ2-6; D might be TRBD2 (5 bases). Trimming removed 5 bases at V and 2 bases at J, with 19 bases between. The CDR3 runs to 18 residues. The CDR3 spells CASSPGSFLYTGANVLTF. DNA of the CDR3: TGTGCCAGCAGTCCGGGATCTTTTCTATATACTGGGGCCAACGTCCTGACTTTC.

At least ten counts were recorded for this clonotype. Written as DNA, the CDR3 is TGTGCCAGCAGTTTATCCGGGGGGTACAATGAGCAGTTCTTC. Encoded protein: CASSLSGGYNEQFF. The gene calls are TRBV12-3 or TRBV12-4 and TRBJ2-1, with 7 bases aligning to TRBD2. This CDR3 region has 14 residues. V shed 2 bases and J 4 bases; nucleotides not matched to a gene: 2.

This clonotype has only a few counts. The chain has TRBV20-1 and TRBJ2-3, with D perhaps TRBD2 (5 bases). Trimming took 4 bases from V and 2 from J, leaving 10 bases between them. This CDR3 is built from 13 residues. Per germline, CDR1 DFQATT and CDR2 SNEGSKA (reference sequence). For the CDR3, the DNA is TGCAGTGCTATTCCGGGATTCACAGATACGCAGTATTTT. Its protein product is CSAIPGFTDTQYF.

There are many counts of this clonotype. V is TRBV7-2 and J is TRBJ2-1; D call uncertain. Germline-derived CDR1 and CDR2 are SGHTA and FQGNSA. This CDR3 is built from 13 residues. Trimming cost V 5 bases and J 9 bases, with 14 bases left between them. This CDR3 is CASSLLGPGEQFF. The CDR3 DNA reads TGTGCCAGCAGCCTCCTTGGACCTGGTGAGCAGTTCTTC.

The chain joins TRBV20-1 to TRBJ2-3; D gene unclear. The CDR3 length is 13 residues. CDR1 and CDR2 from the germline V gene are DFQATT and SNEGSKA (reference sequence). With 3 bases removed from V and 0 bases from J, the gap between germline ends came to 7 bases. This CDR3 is CSASIGSTDTQYF. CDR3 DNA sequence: TGCAGTGCTAGTATCGGGAGCACAGATACGCAGTATTTT.

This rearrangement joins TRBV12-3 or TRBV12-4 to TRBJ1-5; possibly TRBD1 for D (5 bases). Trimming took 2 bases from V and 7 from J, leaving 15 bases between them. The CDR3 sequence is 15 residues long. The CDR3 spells CASSLSRQSHQPQHF. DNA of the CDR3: TGTGCCAGCAGTTTATCGCGACAGTCGCACCAGCCCCAGCATTTT.

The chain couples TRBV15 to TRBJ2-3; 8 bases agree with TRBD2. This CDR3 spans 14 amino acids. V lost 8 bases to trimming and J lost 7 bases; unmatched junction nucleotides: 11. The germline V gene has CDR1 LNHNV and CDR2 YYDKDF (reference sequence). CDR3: CATAPSGSINTQYF. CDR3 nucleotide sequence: TGTGCCACCGCACCCAGCGGGAGTATTAATACGCAGTATTTT. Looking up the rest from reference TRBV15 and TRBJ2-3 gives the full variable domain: DAMVIQNPRYQVTQFGKPVTLSCSQTLNHNVMYWYQQKSSQAPKLLFHYYDKDFNNEADTPDNFQSRRPNTSFCFLDIRSPGLGDTAMYLCATAPSGSINTQYFGPGTRLTVL.

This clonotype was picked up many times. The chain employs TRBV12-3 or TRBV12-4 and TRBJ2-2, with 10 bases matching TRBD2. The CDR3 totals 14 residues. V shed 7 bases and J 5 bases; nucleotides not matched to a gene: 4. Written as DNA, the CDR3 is TGTGCCAGCACGAATAGCGGGAGGACCGGGGAGCTGTTTTTT. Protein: CASTNSGRTGELFF.

This CDR3 reads CASSLEAGRVHGYTF. CDR3 DNA sequence: TGTGCCAGCAGCCTAGAGGCGGGGCGTGTCCATGGCTACACCTTC. This chain links TRBV7-2 with TRBJ1-2; perhaps TRBD1 as D (5 bases). Trimming removed 5 bases at V and 6 bases at J, with 19 bases between. From germline, CDR1 is SGHTA and CDR2 FQGNSA. This CDR3 comprises 15 residues. The variable domain in full, with the rest retrieved from reference TRBV7-2 and TRBJ1-2, is GAGVSQSPSNKVTEKGKDVELRCDPISGHTALYWYRQSLGQGLEFLIYFQGNSAPDKSGLPSDRFSAERTGGSVSTLTIQRTQQEDSAVYLCASSLEAGRVHGYTFGSGTRLTVV.

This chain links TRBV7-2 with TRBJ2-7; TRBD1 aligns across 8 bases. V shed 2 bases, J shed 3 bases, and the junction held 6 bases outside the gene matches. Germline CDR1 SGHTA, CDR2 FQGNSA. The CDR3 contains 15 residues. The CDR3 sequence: CASSLSGQAYYEQYF. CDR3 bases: TGTGCCAGCAGCTTATCGGGACAGGCTTACTACGAGCAGTACTTC.

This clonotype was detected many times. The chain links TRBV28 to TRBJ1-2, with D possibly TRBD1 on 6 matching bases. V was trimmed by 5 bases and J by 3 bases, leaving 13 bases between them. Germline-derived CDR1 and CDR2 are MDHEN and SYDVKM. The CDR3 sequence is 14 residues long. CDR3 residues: CASSLPQGYYGYTF. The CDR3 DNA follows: TGTGCCAGCAGTCTGCCCCAGGGGTACTATGGCTACACCTTC.

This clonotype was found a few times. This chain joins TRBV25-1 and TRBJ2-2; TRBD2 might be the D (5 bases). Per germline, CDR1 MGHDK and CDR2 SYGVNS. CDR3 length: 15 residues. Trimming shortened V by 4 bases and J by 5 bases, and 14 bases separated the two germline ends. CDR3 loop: CASSGGSRKTGELFF. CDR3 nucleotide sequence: TGTGCCAGCAGTGGAGGGAGCAGGAAAACCGGGGAGCTGTTTTTT.

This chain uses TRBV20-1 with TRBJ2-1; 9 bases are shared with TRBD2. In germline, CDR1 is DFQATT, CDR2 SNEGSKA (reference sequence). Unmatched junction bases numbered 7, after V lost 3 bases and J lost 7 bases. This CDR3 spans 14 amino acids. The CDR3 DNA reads TGCAGTGCTAGCCGCCCACTAGCGGGTAATGAGCAGTTCTTC. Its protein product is CSASRPLAGNEQFF.

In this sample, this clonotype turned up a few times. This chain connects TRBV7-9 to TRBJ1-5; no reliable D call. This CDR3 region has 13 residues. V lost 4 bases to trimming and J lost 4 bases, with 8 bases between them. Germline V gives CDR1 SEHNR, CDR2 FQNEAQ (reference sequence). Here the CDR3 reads CASSSDGNQPQHF. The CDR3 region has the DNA TGTGCCAGCAGCTCGGACGGAAATCAGCCCCAGCATTTT.

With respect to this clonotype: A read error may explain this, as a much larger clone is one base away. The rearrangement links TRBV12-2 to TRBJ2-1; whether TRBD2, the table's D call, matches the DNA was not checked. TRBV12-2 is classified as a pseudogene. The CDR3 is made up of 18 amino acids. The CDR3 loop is CASRLAPELAGDCNEQFF. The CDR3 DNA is TGTGCAAGTCGCTTAGCCCCGGAGCTAGCGGGAGATTGCAATGAGCAGTTCTTC.

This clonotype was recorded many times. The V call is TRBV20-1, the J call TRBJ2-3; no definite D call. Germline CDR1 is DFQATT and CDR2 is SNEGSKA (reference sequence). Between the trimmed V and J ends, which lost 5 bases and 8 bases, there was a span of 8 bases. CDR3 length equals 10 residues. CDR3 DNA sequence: TGCAGTGCTCCGATTGGTACGCAGTATTTT. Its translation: CSAPIGTQYF.

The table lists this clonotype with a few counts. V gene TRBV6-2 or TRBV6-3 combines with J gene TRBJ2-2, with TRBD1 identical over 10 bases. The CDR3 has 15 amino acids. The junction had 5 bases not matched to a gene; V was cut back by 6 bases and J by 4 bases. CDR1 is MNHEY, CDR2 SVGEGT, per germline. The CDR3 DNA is TGTGCCAGCAGCACGACAGGGGGCACCACCGGGGAGCTGTTTTTT. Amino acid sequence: CASSTTGGTTGELFF.

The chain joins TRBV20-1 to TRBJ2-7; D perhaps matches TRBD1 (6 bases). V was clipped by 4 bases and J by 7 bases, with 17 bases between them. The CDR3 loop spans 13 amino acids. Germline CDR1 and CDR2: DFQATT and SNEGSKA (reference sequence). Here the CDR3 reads CSATPTGKGEQYF. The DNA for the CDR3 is TGCAGTGCTACACCTACAGGGAAGGGGGAGCAGTACTTC.

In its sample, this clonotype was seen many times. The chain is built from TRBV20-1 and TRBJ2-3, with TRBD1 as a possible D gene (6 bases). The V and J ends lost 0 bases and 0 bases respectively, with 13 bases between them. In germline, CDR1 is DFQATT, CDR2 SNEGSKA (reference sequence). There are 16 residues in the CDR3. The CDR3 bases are TGCAGTGCTAGAGATCAGACAGGATACAGCACAGATACGCAGTATTTT. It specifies CSARDQTGYSTDTQYF.